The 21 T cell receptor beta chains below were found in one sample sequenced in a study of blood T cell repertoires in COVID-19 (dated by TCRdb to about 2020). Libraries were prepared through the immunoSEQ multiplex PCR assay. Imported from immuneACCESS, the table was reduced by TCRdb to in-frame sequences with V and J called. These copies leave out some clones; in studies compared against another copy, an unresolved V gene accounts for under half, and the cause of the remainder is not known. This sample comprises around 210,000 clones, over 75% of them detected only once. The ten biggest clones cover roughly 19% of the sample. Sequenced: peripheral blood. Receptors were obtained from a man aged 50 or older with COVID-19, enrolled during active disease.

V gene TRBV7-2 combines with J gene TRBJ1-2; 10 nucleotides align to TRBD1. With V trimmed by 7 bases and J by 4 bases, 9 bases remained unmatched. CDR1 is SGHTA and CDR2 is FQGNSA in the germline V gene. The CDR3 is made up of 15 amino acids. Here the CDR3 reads CASTPGQGRPYGYTF. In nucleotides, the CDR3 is TGTGCCAGCACCCCGGGACAGGGGAGACCCTATGGCTACACCTTC.

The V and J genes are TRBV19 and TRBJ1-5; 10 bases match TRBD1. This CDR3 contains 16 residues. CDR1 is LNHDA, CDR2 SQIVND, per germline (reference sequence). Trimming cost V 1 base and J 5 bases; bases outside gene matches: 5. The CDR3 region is CASSIGPGQGYQPQHF. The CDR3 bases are TGTGCCAGTAGTATAGGTCCGGGACAGGGGTATCAGCCCCAGCATTTT.

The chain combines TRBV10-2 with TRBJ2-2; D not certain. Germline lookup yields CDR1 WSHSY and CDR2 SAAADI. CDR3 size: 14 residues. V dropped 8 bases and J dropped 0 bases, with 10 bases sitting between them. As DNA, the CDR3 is TGCGCCAGCTCGAGGCGTACGAACACCGGGGAGCTGTTTTTT. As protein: CASSRRTNTGELFF.

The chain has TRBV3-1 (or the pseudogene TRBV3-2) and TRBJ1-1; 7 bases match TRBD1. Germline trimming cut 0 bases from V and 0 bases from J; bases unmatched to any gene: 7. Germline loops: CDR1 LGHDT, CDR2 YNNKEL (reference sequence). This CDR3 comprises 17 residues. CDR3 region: CASSQEPTGPMNTEAFF. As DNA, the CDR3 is TGTGCCAGCAGCCAAGAACCGACAGGGCCTATGAACACTGAAGCTTTCTTT.

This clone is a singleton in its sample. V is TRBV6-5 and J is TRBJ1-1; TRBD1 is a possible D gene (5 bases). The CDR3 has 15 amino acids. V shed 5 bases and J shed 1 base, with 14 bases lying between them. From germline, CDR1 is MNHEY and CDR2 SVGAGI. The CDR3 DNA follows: TGTGCCAGCAGTCCCCGACAGCCGCCGAACACTGAAGCTTTCTTT. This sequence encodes CASSPRQPPNTEAFF.

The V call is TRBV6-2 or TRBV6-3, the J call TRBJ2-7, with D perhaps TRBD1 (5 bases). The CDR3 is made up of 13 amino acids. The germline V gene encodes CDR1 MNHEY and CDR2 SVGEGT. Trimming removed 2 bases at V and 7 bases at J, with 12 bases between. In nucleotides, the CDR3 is TGTGCCAGCAGTTACGGGCAGGGTCGTGAGCAGTACTTC. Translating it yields CASSYGQGREQYF.

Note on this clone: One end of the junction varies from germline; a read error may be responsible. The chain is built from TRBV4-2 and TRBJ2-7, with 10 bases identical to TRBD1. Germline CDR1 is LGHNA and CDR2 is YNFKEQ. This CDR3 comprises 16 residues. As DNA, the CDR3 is TGTGCCAGCAGCCAAGCGCTGACAGGGGGCTCCCACGAGCAGTACTTC. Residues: CASSQALTGGSHEQYF.

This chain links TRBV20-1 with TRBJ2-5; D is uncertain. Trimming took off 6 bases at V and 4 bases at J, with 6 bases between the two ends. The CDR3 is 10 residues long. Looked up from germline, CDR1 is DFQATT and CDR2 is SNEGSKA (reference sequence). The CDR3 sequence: CSAGPETQYF. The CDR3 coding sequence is TGCAGTGCGGGCCCAGAGACCCAGTACTTC.

This CDR3 is CASSIFGGPNSPLHF. CDR3 DNA: TGTGCCAGTAGTATATTTGGAGGACCCAATTCACCCCTCCACTTT. V is TRBV19 and J is TRBJ1-6, with D uncertain. The CDR3 length is 15 residues. V dropped 2 bases and J dropped 7 bases, with 12 bases sitting between them. Germline V gene lookup returns CDR1 LNHDA and CDR2 SQIVND (reference sequence).

The CDR3 coding sequence is TGTGCTAGTGGTTTCTCCGGGGAGCTGTTTTTT. Its translation: CASGFSGELFF. This chain links TRBV12-5 with TRBJ2-2; the D is unclear. Trimming took 3 bases from V and 6 from J, leaving 2 bases between them. The CDR3 loop spans 11 amino acids. Looked up from germline, CDR1 is LGHNT and CDR2 is FRNRAP. Using reference TRBV12-5 and TRBJ2-2 for the parts outside the CDR3, the full variable domain is DARVTQTPRHKVTEMGQEVTMRCQPILGHNTVFWYRQTMMQGLELLAYFRNRAPLDDSGMPKDRFSAEMPDATLATLKIQPSEPRDSAVYFCASGFSGELFFGEGSRLTVL.

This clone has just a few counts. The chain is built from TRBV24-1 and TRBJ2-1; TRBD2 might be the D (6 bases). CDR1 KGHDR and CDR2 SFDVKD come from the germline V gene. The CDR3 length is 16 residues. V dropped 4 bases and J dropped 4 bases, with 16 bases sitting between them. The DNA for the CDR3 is TGTGCCACCAGTGACCTCCGGCGGGGAGATTACAATGAGCAGTTCTTC. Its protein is CATSDLRRGDYNEQFF.

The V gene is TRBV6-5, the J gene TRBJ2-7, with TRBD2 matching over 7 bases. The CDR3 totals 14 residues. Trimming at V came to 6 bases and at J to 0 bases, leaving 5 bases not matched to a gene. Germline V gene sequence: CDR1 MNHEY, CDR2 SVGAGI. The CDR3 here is CASRHTSDSYEQYF. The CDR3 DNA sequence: TGTGCCAGCAGACATACTAGCGACTCCTACGAGCAGTACTTC.

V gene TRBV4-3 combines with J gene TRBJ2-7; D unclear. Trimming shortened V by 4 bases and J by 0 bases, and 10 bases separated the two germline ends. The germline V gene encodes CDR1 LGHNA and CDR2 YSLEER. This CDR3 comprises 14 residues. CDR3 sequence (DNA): TGCGCCAGCAGCCGAGACGTGAGCTCCTACGAGCAGTACTTC. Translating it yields CASSRDVSSYEQYF.

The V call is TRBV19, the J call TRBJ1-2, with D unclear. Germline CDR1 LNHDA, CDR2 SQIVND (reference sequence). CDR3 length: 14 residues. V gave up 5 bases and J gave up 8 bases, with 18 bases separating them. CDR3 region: CASSGPTVERGYTF. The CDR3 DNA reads TGTGCCAGTAGTGGGCCGACGGTAGAAAGGGGCTACACCTTC.

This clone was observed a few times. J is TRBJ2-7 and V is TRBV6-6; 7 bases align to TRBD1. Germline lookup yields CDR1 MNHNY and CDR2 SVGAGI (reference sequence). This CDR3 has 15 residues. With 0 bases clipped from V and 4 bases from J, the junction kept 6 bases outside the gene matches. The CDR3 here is CASSYSGGTGYEQYF. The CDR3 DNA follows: TGTGCCAGCAGTTACTCAGGGGGCACAGGGTACGAGCAGTACTTC.

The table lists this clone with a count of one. The CDR3 DNA is TGTGCCAGTAGCCATCGACTAGCGGGAAACTACGAGCAGTACTTC. Translated: CASSHRLAGNYEQYF. The chain couples TRBV19 to TRBJ2-7; 11 nucleotides align to TRBD2. The CDR3 contains 15 residues. Germline V CDR1 and CDR2: LNHDA, SQIVND (reference sequence). The J segment lost 3 bases and the V segment lost 6 bases, leaving 7 bases of the junction unmatched.

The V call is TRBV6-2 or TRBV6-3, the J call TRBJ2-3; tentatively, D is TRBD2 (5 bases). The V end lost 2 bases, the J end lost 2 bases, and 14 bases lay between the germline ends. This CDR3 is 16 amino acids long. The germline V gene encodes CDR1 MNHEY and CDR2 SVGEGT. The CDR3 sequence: CASSYNPQRPTDTQYF. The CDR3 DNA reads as TGTGCCAGCAGTTACAATCCCCAGCGGCCCACAGATACGCAGTATTTT.

CDR3 region: CASSQDLGGGNQPQHF. The CDR3 nucleotides read TGTGCCAGCAGCCAAGATTTAGGGGGCGGGAATCAGCCCCAGCATTTT. The chain carries TRBV3-1 (or the pseudogene TRBV3-2) and TRBJ1-5; 7 bases agree with TRBD1. CDR1 and CDR2 from the germline V gene are LGHDT and YNNKEL (reference sequence). The V segment lost 0 bases and the J segment 4 bases; nucleotides outside the gene matches: 6. The CDR3 sequence is 16 residues long.

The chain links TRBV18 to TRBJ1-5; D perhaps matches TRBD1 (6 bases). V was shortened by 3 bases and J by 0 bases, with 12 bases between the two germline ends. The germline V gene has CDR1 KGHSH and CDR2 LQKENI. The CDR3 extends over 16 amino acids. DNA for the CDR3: TGTGCCAGCTCACCGGGAAGGGGGTATAGCAATCAGCCCCAGCATTTT. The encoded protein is CASSPGRGYSNQPQHF.

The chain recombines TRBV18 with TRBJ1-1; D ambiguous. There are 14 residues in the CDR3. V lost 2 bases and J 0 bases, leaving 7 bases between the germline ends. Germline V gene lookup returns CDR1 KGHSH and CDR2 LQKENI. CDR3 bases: TGTGCCAGCTCACCATCCCACATGAACACTGAAGCTTTCTTT. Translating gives CASSPSHMNTEAFF.

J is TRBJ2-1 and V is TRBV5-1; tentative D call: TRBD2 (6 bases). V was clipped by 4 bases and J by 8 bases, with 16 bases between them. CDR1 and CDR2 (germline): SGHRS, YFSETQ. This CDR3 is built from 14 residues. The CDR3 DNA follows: TGCGCCAGCAGCATGGGATTCGCGGGATATGAGCAGTTCTTC. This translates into CASSMGFAGYEQFF. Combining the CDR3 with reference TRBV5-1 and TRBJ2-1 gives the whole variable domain KAGVTQTPRYLIKTRGQQVTLSCSPISGHRSVSWYQQTPGQGLQFLFEYFSETQRNKGNFPGRFSGRQFSNSRSEMNVSTLELGDSALYLCASSMGFAGYEQFFGPGTRLTVL.